This TCR beta chain originates from a study of T-cell reconstitution after alpha-beta-depleted transplantation in children. The TCRbeta library was prepared with unique molecular identifiers. TCRdb re-called the PCR reads with MiXCR, one entry per CDR3 protein. The data hold roughly 590,000 distinct CDR3 sequences, with 16% observed a single time. This clonotype came up a few times. The receptor was derived from a human donor who donated a stem cell graft to a child with acute myeloid leukemia. Material: PBMCs from the stem cell graft donor, obtained from the stem cell graft.

The CDR3 is CASNSGMNTEAFF. The CDR3 coding sequence is TGTGCCAGCAACTCGGGCATGAACACTGAAGCTTTCTTT. The V and J genes are TRBV5-4 and TRBJ1-1; D remains unclear. With 6 bases removed from V and 0 bases from J, the gap between germline ends came to 9 bases. The CDR3 extends over 13 amino acids. Germline values: CDR1 SGHNT, CDR2 YYREEE (reference sequence).